This T cell receptor (beta chain) originates from a study of Ad26.COV2.S vaccination and SARS-CoV-2 variants. The CDR3 loop spans 15 amino acids. CDR1 and CDR2 (germline): MNHEY, SVGAGI. V gave up 4 bases and J gave up 4 bases, with 16 bases separating them. Method: immunoSEQ multiplex PCR; TCRdb's copy keeps in-frame clones and lacks some. Of about 350,000 clones listed, about 88% are singletons. Treatment of the sample: about 20 received Ad26.COV2.S at low or high dose, single or two shots; about 5 received placebo; per-sample allocation not given. Samples were taken on day 63 after the first vaccine or placebo injection. At a Boston site, the person donating was an adult of 18-55 years.

The receptor comes from a person between 18 and 59 years old who received the Ad26.COV2.S COVID-19 vaccine or a placebo. This specimen was peripheral blood, taken in a trial of Ad26.COV2.S vaccine versus placebo. The chain joins TRBV6-5 to TRBJ2-5; tentative D call: TRBD2 (6 bases). CDR3 residues: CASSFGTRRAETQYF. Written as DNA, the CDR3 is TGTGCCAGCAGTTTCGGGACTCGAAGGGCAGAGACCCAGTACTTC.